The clone carrying this TCR beta chain was seen a few times. Its target is not known. The study recruited healthy Caucasian donors from Russia who were aged about 6 to 95. Per-sample PBMC isolation yielded at least 7 million cells. This specimen comes from a study of blood T cells in healthy people across ages. The CDR3 sequence is 16 residues long. Between the trimmed V and J ends, which lost 5 bases and 0 bases, there was a span of 14 bases. Germline V lookup: CDR1 MNHEY, CDR2 SMNVEV (reference sequence). Findings and caveats of the study: Long-lived and aged donors differed, with more naive CD4+ cells and higher diversity in the long-lived.

Next came a second PCR, run for roughly 6 to 11 cycles, which used a sample-barcoded 5' primer along with a J-beta primer mix. TCRdb redid the calling of the 5' RACE reads with MiXCR, one entry per CDR3 protein. The sample contains under 1,000,000 distinct CDR3 sequences, around 50% of which appear only once. The sample was blood. This sequence joins TRBV27 and TRBJ2-1; a possible D gene is TRBD2 (5 bases). The clonotype comes from a man aged 80 or over in good health. The CDR3 bases are TGTGCCAGCAGTACTCCGACTACCCGCTCCTACAATGAGCAGTTCTTC. Its translation: CASSTPTTRSYNEQFF.